This entry concerns a single TCR beta chain. The junction differs from germline at one of its ends, possibly a read error. The sample comes from a study of blood T cells in healthy people across ages. Then a second PCR, running roughly 7 to 11 cycles, was carried out with a sample-barcoded 5' primer and a J-beta primer mix. TCRdb itself ran the 5' RACE reads through MiXCR, one entry per CDR3 protein. The repertoire holds over 1,200,000 distinct CDR3 sequences, with approximately 59% as singletons. The CDR3 is 15 amino acids. The TCR originated in a man aged 18-30 years in good health. Material: blood. This chain uses TRBV12-3 or TRBV12-4 with TRBJ2-3, with 8 positions matching TRBD2. The CDR3 coding sequence is TGTGCCAGCAGTTTAAGACTAGCGAGGGGAGATACGCGGTATTTT. Amino acid sequence: CASSLRLARGDTRYF.